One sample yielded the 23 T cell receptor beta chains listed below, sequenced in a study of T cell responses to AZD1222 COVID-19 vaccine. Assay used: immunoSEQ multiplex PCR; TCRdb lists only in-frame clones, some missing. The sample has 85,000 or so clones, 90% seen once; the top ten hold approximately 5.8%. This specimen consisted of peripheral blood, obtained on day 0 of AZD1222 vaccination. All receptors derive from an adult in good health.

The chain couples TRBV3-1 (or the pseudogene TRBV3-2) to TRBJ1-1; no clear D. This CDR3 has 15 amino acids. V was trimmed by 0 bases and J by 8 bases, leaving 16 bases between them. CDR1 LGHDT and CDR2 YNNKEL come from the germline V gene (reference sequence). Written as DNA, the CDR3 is TGTGCCAGCAGCCAAGATGGGTTCGTGGCCGCAGAAGCTTTCTTT. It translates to CASSQDGFVAAEAFF.

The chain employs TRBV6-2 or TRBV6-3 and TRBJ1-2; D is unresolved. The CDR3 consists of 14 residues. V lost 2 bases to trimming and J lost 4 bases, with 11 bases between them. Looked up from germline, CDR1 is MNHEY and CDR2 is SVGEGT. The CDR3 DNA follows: TGTGCCAGCAGTTACCCTGGGGTAGCCTATGGCTACACCTTC. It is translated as CASSYPGVAYGYTF.

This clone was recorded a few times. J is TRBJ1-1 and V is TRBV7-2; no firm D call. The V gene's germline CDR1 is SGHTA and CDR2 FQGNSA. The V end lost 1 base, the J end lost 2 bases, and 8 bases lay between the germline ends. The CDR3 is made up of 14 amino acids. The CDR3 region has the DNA TGTGCCAGCAGCTTAGGCCACACTAACACTGAAGCTTTCTTT. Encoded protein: CASSLGHTNTEAFF.

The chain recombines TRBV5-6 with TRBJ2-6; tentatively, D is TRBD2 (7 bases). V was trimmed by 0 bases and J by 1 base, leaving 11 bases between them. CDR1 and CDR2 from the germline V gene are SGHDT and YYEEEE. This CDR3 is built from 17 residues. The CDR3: CASSLVGGGSGANVLTF. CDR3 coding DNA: TGTGCCAGCAGCTTGGTAGGGGGGGGGTCTGGGGCCAACGTCCTGACTTTC.

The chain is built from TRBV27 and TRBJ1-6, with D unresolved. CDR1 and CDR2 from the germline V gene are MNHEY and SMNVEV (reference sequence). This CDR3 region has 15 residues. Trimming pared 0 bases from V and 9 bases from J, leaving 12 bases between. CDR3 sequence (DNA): TGTGCCAGCAGTTTATCGATGCAAGGCCTTTCACCCCTCCACTTT. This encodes CASSLSMQGLSPLHF.

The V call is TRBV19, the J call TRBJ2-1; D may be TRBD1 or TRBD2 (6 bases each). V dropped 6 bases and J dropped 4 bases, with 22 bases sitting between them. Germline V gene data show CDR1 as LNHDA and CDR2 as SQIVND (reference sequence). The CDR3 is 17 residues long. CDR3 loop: CASSPDGSGGLYNEQFF. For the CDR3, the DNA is TGTGCCAGTAGCCCCGATGGTTCTGGGGGGCTATACAATGAGCAGTTCTTC. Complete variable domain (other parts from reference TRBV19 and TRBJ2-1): DGGITQSPKYLFRKEGQNVTLSCEQNLNHDAMYWYRQDPGQGLRLIYYSQIVNDFQKGDIAEGYSVSREKKESFPLTVTSAQKNPTAFYLCASSPDGSGGLYNEQFFGPGTRLTVL.

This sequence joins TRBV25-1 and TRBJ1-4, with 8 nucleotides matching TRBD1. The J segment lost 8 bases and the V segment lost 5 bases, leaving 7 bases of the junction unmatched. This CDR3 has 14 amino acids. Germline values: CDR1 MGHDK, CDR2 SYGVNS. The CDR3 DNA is TGTGCCAGCAGTTTCCGGGACAGGTACGAAAAACTGTTTTTT. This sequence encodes CASSFRDRYEKLFF.

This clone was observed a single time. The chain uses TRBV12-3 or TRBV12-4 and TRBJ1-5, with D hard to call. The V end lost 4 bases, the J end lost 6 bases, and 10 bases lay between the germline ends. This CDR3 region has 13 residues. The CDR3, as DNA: TGTGCCAGCAGTTCACGGCGGGCTCAGCCCCAGCATTTT. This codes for CASSSRRAQPQHF.

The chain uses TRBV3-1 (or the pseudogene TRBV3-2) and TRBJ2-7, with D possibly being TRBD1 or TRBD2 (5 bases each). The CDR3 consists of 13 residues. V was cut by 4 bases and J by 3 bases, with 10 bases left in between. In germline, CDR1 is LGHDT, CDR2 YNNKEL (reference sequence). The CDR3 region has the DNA TGTGCCAGCAGCCCGGGGACGGACTACGAGCAGTACTTC. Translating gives CASSPGTDYEQYF.

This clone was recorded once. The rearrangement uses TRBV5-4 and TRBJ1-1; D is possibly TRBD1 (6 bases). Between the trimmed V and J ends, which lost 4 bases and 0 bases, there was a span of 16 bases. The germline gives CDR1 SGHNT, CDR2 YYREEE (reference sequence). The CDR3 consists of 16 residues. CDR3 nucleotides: TGTGCCAGCAGCCCCCAGTGGACAGTAGTGAACACTGAAGCTTTCTTT. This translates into CASSPQWTVVNTEAFF.

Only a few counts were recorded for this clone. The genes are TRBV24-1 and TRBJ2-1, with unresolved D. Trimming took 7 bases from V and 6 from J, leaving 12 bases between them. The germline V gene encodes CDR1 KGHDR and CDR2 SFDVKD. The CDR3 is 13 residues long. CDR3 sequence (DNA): TGTGCCACCAGCTCTAGGGTAGCCAATGAGCAGTTCTTC. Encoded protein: CATSSRVANEQFF.

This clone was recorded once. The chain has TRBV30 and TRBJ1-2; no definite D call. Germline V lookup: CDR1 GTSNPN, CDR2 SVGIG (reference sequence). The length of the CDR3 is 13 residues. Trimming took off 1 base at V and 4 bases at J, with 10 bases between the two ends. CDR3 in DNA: TGTGCCTGGAGTGGGTCGGTGCCCTATGGCTACACCTTC. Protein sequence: CAWSGSVPYGYTF. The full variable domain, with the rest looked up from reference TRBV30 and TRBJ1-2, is SQTIHQWPATLVQPVGSPLSLECTVEGTSNPNLYWYRQAAGRGLQLLFYSVGIGQISSEVPQNLSASRPQDRQFILSSKKLLLSDSGFYLCAWSGSVPYGYTFGSGTRLTVV.

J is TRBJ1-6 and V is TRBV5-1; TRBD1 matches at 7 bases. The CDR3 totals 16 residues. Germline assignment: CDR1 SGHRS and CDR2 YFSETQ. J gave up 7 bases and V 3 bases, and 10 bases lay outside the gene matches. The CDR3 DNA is TGCGCCAGCAGCTCCACAGGGGTTGACAGGAATTCACCCCTCCACTTT. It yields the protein CASSSTGVDRNSPLHF.

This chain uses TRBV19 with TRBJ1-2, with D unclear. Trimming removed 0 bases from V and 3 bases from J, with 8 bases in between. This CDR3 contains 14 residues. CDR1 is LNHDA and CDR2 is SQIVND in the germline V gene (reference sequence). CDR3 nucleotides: TGTGCCAGTAGTATAGATCCCCGTGACTATGGCTACACCTTC. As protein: CASSIDPRDYGYTF. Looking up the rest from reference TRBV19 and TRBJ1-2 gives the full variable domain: DGGITQSPKYLFRKEGQNVTLSCEQNLNHDAMYWYRQDPGQGLRLIYYSQIVNDFQKGDIAEGYSVSREKKESFPLTVTSAQKNPTAFYLCASSIDPRDYGYTFGSGTRLTVV.

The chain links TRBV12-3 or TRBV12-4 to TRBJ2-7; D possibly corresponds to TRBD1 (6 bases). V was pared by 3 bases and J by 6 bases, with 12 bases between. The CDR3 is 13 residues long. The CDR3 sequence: CASSFRQVGEQYF. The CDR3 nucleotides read TGTGCCAGCAGTTTCCGACAGGTCGGCGAGCAGTACTTC.

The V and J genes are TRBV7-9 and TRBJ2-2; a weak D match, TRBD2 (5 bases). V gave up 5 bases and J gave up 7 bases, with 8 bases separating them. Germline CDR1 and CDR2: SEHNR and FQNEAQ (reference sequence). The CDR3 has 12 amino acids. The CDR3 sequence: CASSPAGGELFF. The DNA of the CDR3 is TGTGCCAGCAGCCCCGCGGGCGGGGAGCTGTTTTTT.

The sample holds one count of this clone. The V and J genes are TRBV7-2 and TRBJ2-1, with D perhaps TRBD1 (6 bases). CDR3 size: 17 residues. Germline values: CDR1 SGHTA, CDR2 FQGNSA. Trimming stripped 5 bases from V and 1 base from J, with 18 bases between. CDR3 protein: CASSAAQGIGSYNEQFF. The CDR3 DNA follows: TGTGCCAGCAGCGCCGCACAGGGAATAGGATCCTACAATGAGCAGTTCTTC.

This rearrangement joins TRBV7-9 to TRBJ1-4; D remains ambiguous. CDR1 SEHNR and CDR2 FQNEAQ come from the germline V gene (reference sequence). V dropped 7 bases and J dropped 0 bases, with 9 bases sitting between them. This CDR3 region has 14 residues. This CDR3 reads CASTARSTNEKLFF. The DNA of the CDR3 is TGTGCCAGCACGGCGAGATCAACTAATGAAAAACTGTTTTTT. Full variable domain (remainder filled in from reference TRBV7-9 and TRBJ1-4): DTGVSQNPRHKITKRGQNVTFRCDPISEHNRLYWYRQTLGQGPEFLTYFQNEAQLEKSRLLSDRFSAERPKGSFSTLEIQRTEQGDSAMYLCASTARSTNEKLFFGSGTQLSVL.

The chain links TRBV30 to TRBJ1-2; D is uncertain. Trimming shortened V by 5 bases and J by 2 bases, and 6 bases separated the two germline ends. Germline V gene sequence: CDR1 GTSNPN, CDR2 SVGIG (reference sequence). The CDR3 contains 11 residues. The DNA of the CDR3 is TGTGCCTGGCACATAAACTATGGCTACACCTTC. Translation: CAWHINYGYTF.

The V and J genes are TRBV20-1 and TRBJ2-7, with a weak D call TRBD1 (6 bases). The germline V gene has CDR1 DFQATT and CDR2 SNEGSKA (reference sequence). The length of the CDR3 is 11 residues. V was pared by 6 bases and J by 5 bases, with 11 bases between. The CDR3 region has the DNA TGCAGTGCCCCAGGGGTGGACGAGCAGTACTTC. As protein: CSAPGVDEQYF.

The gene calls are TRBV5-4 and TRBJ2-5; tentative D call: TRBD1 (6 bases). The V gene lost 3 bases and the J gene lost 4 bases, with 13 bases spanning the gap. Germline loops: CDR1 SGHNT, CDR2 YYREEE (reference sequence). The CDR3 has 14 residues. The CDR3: CASSSAGVGETQYF. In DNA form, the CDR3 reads TGTGCCAGCAGCTCCGCAGGGGTTGGAGAGACCCAGTACTTC.

The CDR3 protein is CASSAKTGINQPQHF. CDR3 sequence (DNA): TGTGCCAGCAGTGCCAAAACAGGGATCAATCAGCCCCAGCATTTT. The genes are TRBV27 and TRBJ1-5; weak D call: TRBD1 (6 bases). The CDR3 totals 15 residues. V lost 5 bases and J 3 bases, leaving 14 bases between the germline ends. Germline lookup yields CDR1 MNHEY and CDR2 SMNVEV (reference sequence).

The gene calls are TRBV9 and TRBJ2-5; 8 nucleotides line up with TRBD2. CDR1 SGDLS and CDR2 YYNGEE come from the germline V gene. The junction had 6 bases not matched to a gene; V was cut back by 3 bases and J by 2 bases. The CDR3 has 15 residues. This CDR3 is CASSESGGPQETQYF. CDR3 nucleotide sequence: TGTGCCAGCAGCGAGAGCGGGGGCCCTCAAGAGACCCAGTACTTC.